This note documents a single T cell receptor (beta chain) sequence. Its specificity is unknown. V was clipped by 4 bases and J by 1 base, with 10 bases between them. The germline CDR1 and CDR2 sequences are SGHRS and YFSETQ. The CDR3 contains 14 residues. TCRdb re-called the 5' RACE reads through MiXCR, storing one row per CDR3 protein. Of roughly 400,000 distinct CDR3 sequences listed, roughly a sixth are singletons. This sample stems from a study of T cells after yellow fever vaccination. General study points: Reappearance after the booster was seen for most primary-vaccination clones, at 95% to 97% CD4 and 70% to 90% CD8.

Here the sequenced sample was PBMCs, taken before the yellow fever booster vaccination. This chain uses TRBV5-1 with TRBJ2-3, with no clear D. The TCR was taken from a man aged 18 to 29 who received the YFV17D yellow fever vaccine. The CDR3 reads CASSGPGRTDTQYF. In nucleotides, the CDR3 is TGCGCCAGCAGCGGACCCGGGCGCACAGATACGCAGTATTTT.